This T cell receptor (beta chain) comes out of a study of blood T cells in healthy people across ages. Findings and caveats of the study: There was a strong correlation between TCR beta diversity and naive T cell percentage.

For the second PCR, which ran for 7 to 11 cycles, a sample-barcoded 5' primer and a J-beta primer mix were used. All cDNA molecules were each tagged by a template-switch adaptor with 12 random nucleotides. MiXCR was run by TCRdb on the 5' RACE reads, yielding one entry per CDR3 protein. The sample consists of roughly 800,000 distinct CDR3 sequences, about 53% of them appearing once. This clonotype was observed at least ten times. Antigen: not known. Donor samples were obtained from healthy Caucasian individuals from Russia, aged roughly 6 to 95. The sample comprised blood. This sequence originates from an older man in good health.

CDR3 coding DNA: TGCAGCGTGCGATCCGGGGGGGAAGCTTTCTTT. Its protein product is CSVRSGGEAFF. The chain carries TRBV29-1 and TRBJ1-1; D is possibly TRBD1 (5 bases). The length of the CDR3 is 11 residues. Germline CDR1 reads SQVTM; CDR2 reads ANQGSEA. Trimming took 6 bases from V and 8 from J, leaving 13 bases between them.